The sequence of this T cell receptor (beta chain) was determined in a study of OX40 agonist ivuxolimab in advanced cancers. Across the whole study: One hepatocellular carcinoma and two cutaneous melanoma patients partially responded.

Regarding the study as a whole: With doses of 0.1 to 3.0 mg/kg, CD4+ and CD8+ blood T cells had undergone clonal expansion by week 6. Antigen specificity was not determined for the expanded peripheral T cells. CD8+ T cells showed, on average, more clonal expansion than CD4+ cells.

Trimming took 2 bases from V and 6 from J, leaving 7 bases between them. This CDR3 has 12 residues. Germline lookup yields CDR1 LNHNV and CDR2 YYDKDF (reference sequence). Profiled with immunoSEQ multiplex PCR; TCRdb holds only in-frame clones, not every one. The sample records more than 55,000 clones, roughly 89% being singletons. This clone has more than one count but fewer than ten. Antigen specificity is unknown. This TCR came from an adult with an advanced solid tumor such as melanoma, head and neck, liver or kidney cancer. Sequenced here: CD4+ or CD8+ T cells sorted from blood, sampled in a trial of the OX40 agonist ivuxolimab. The J gene is TRBJ1-1, the V gene TRBV15; D unclear. CDR3 sequence reads: CATSRPYSEAFF. The CDR3 DNA reads as TGTGCCACCAGCAGACCCTACTCTGAAGCTTTCTTT.